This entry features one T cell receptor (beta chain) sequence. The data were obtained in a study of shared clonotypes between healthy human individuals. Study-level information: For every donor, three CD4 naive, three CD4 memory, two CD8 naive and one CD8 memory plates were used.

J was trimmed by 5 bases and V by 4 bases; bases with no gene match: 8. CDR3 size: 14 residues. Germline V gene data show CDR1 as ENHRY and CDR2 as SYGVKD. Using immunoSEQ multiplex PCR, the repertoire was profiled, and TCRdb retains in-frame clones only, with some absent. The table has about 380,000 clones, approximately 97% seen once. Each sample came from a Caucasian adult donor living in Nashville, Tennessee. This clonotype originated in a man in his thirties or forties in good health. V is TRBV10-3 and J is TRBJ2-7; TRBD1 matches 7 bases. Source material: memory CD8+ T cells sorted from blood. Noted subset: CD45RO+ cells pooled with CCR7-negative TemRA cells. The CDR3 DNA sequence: TGTGCCATCAGTGTCAACAGGGGATACGACGAGCAGTACTTC. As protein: CAISVNRGYDEQYF.